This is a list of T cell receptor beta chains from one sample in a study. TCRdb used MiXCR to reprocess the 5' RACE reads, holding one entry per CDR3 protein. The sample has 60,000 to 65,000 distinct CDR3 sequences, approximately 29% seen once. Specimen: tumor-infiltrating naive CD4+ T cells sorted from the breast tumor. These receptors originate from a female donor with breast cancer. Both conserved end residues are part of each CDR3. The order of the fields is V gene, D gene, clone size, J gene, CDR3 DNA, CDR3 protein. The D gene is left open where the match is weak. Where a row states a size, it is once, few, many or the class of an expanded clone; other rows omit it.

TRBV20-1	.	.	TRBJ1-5	TGCAGTGCTAGAGATCGTGGGGAAACGAGCAATCAGCCCCAGCATTTT	CSARDRGETSNQPQHF
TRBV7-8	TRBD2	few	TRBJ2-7	TGTGCCAGCAGCGGACTAGCGGACTACGAGCAGTACTTC	CASSGLADYEQYF
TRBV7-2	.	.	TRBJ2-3	TGTGCCAGCAGCATGCAGGGCGGGTCTAGCACAGATACGCAGTATTTT	CASSMQGGSSTDTQYF
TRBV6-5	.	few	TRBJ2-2	TGTGCCAGCAGTTATCGGGGACCGAACACCGGGGAGCTGTTTTTT	CASSYRGPNTGELFF
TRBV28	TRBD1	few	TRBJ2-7	TGTGCCAGCATCAAGACAGGGGGCGGGTACGAGCAGTACTTC	CASIKTGGGYEQYF
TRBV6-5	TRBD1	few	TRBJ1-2	TGTGCCGGCAGTCCACAGACAGGGGGCAACTATGGCTACACCTTC	CAGSPQTGGNYGYTF
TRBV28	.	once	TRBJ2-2	TGTGCCAGCAGATCATCGTATGGATCCGGGGAGCTGTTTTTT	CASRSSYGSGELFF
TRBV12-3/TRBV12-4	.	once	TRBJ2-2	TGTGCCGGCAGTACAATGGGGGCGAACACCGGGGAGCTGTTTTTT	CAGSTMGANTGELFF
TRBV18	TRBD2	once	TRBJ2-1	TGTGCCAGCTCACCGGGACTAGGGAACAATGAGCAGTTCTTC	CASSPGLGNNEQFF
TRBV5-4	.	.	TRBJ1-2	TGTGCCAGCAGCTTGGTGGGGGAGGGGCACTATGGCTACACCTTC	CASSLVGEGHYGYTF
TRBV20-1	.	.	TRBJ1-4	TGCAGTGACCAGGGTGGATCTAATGAAAAACTGTTTTTT	CSDQGGSNEKLFF
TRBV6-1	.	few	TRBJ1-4	TGTGCCAGCATTCGACGACAGGCAACTAATGAAAAACTGTTTTTT	CASIRRQATNEKLFF
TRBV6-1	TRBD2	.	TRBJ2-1	TGTGCCAGCAGAGAGCGGGAGTTAGCCTACAATGAGCAGTTCTTC	CASRERELAYNEQFF
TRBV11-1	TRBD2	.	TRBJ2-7	TGTGCCAGCAGCTTATGGGCTAGCGGGAGCCTCTACGAGCAGTACTTC	CASSLWASGSLYEQYF
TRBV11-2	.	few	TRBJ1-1	TGTGCCAGCAGCTTCCAGGTGAACACTGAAGCTTTCTTT	CASSFQVNTEAFF
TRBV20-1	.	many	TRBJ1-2	TGCAGTGCTAGAGACGGGGGAGGGGCGAACTATGGCTACACCTTC	CSARDGGGANYGYTF